The clone carrying this T cell receptor beta chain has a handful of counts. The sample originates from a study of CD8+CD57+ T cells in acquired aplastic anemia. By flow cytometry, patients selected for sequencing had shown an expansion of CD8+CD57+ cells. The V gene's germline CDR1 is KGHDR and CDR2 SFDVKD. The CDR3 has 13 residues. The trim removed 6 bases at V and 3 bases at J, leaving 3 bases unmatched. Genomic DNA, serving as template, underwent TCR beta VDJ and CDR3 profiling. TCRdb analysed the reads with MiXCR anew, one entry per CDR3 protein. This sample has approximately 190,000 distinct CDR3 sequences, with 48% found just once.

This TCR derives from a human donor with aplastic anemia. The J gene is TRBJ2-7, the V gene TRBV24-1; TRBD1 aligns across 8 bases. Source material: sorted CD4+, CD8+, or CD8+CD57+ T cells (not recorded which) from PBMCs. For the CDR3, the DNA is TGTGCCACCAGTCCCGGACAGGGCTACGAGCAGTACTTC. It yields the protein CATSPGQGYEQYF.